The 24 T cell receptor beta chains in this list originate from one sample, sequenced in a study of blood T cell repertoires in COVID-19. Libraries were prepared by immunoSEQ multiplex PCR; TCRdb keeps only in-frame clonotypes and omits some of them. The table has approximately 290,000 clones, 90% seen once. Sequencing was carried out using PBMCs or T cells enriched from blood (not recorded which). These receptors all come from a woman aged 18-29 years with acute COVID-19.

The chain is built from TRBV7-9 and TRBJ2-3; 13 bases map to TRBD2. J was trimmed by 4 bases and V by 5 bases; bases with no gene match: 15. CDR1 SEHNR and CDR2 FQNEAQ come from the germline V gene (reference sequence). This CDR3 comprises 19 residues. CDR3 sequence: CASSQAGLAGSIMADTQYF. CDR3 nucleotides: TGTGCCAGCAGCCAAGCGGGACTAGCGGGATCCATCATGGCAGATACGCAGTATTTT.

The chain carries TRBV27 and TRBJ2-1, with 7 bases that match TRBD2. CDR3 size: 14 residues. Germline V CDR1 and CDR2: MNHEY, SMNVEV (reference sequence). Unmatched junction bases numbered 8, after V lost 6 bases and J lost 6 bases. The CDR3 reads CASSLLAISNEQFF. CDR3 in DNA: TGTGCCAGCAGCCTACTAGCGATCTCCAATGAGCAGTTCTTC.

V gene TRBV4-1 combines with J gene TRBJ1-2; 9 bases agree with TRBD1. Germline lookup yields CDR1 MGHRA and CDR2 YSYEKL. The ends lost 0 bases at V and 3 bases at J; junction bases unmatched: 11. The CDR3 has 18 residues. CDR3 amino acids: CASSQEGAGTGTYYGYTF. In DNA, the CDR3 is TGCGCCAGCAGCCAAGAGGGGGCCGGGACAGGGACCTACTATGGCTACACCTTC.

Note on this clone: This specimen includes other DNA sequences encoding the same CDR3. J is TRBJ1-1 and V is TRBV30; TRBD1 might be the D (6 bases). The CDR3 runs to 13 residues. V was clipped by 1 base and J by 3 bases, with 9 bases between them. CDR1 is GTSNPN and CDR2 is SVGIG in the germline V gene (reference sequence). CDR3 sequence: CAWSAQGDTEAFF. The DNA for the CDR3 is TGTGCCTGGAGTGCACAGGGAGACACTGAAGCTTTCTTT.

The chain recombines TRBV19 with TRBJ1-3, with TRBD1 matching over 7 bases. CDR3 size: 15 residues. V lost 4 bases to trimming and J lost 2 bases; unmatched junction nucleotides: 5. Per germline, CDR1 LNHDA and CDR2 SQIVND (reference sequence). The CDR3 is CASSTGTAPGNTIYF. The DNA of the CDR3 is TGTGCCAGTAGTACCGGGACAGCGCCTGGAAACACCATATATTTT.

The chain uses TRBV6-2 or TRBV6-3 and TRBJ2-1, with 7 bases aligning to TRBD1. J was trimmed by 4 bases and V by 5 bases; bases with no gene match: 14. Germline V gene data show CDR1 as MNHEY and CDR2 as SVGEGT. The CDR3 has 17 residues. The CDR3 DNA follows: TGTGCCAGCAGTAAAAACAGGGGTCCCTACCCTTACAATGAGCAGTTCTTC. Translating gives CASSKNRGPYPYNEQFF.

V gene TRBV19 combines with J gene TRBJ2-3; the match to TRBD2 covers 7 bases. Germline CDR1 LNHDA, CDR2 SQIVND (reference sequence). The V and J ends lost 6 bases and 4 bases, in that order; junction bases with no gene match: 10. This CDR3 is 15 amino acids long. The DNA of the CDR3 is TGTGCCAGTAGAGTGGGCGGGAGCATGGCAGATACGCAGTATTTT. Translation gives CASRVGGSMADTQYF.

With respect to this clone: The sample has other DNA sequences that encode this CDR3 too. The chain combines TRBV29-1 with TRBJ1-4; 7 bases fit TRBD1. V was clipped by 7 bases and J by 8 bases; unmatched bases: 10. The CDR3 sequence is 13 residues long. Germline V gene lookup returns CDR1 SQVTM and CDR2 ANQGSEA. Here the CDR3 DNA reads TGCAGCGCCCGACAGGGAGGTAACGAAAAACTGTTTTTT. Protein product: CSARQGGNEKLFF.

Here the CDR3 DNA reads TGTGCCAGCAAAGTCGGACTGGCTAACACTGAAGCTTTCTTT. Translated, it gives CASKVGLANTEAFF. This chain connects TRBV2 to TRBJ1-1; D is ambiguous. Germline V gives CDR1 SNHLY, CDR2 FYNNEI. The CDR3 loop spans 14 amino acids. Trimming removed 7 bases from V and 2 bases from J, with 14 bases in between.

This clone turned up a few times. The genes are TRBV19 and TRBJ1-5; 8 bases are shared with TRBD1. CDR1 is LNHDA, CDR2 SQIVND, per germline (reference sequence). With 1 base clipped from V and 5 bases from J, the junction kept 4 bases outside the gene matches. This CDR3 spans 15 amino acids. Written as DNA, the CDR3 is TGTGCCAGTAGTATAGGGACAGGGTCCTATCAGCCCCAGCATTTT. It yields the protein CASSIGTGSYQPQHF. The full variable domain, completed using reference TRBV19 and TRBJ1-5, is DGGITQSPKYLFRKEGQNVTLSCEQNLNHDAMYWYRQDPGQGLRLIYYSQIVNDFQKGDIAEGYSVSREKKESFPLTVTSAQKNPTAFYLCASSIGTGSYQPQHFGDGTRLSIL.

DNA for the CDR3: TGTGCCAGCAGCTTATGGGGGGAGTGGACTGAAGCTTTCTTT. Its protein product is CASSLWGEWTEAFF. The chain has TRBV7-9 and TRBJ1-1; a possible D gene is TRBD1 (5 bases). This CDR3 has 14 amino acids. CDR1 is SEHNR, CDR2 FQNEAQ, per germline (reference sequence). With 2 bases removed from V and 5 bases from J, the gap between germline ends came to 12 bases.

This chain uses TRBV27 with TRBJ2-1; 10 bases align to TRBD2. The ends lost 5 bases at V and 6 bases at J; junction bases unmatched: 16. CDR3 length equals 18 residues. In germline, CDR1 is MNHEY, CDR2 SMNVEV (reference sequence). The CDR3 loop reads CASSRRFKREGPSNEQFF. DNA for the CDR3: TGTGCCAGCAGTCGACGATTTAAGCGGGAGGGCCCTAGCAATGAGCAGTTCTTC.

The sample holds one count of this clone. This rearrangement joins TRBV6-6 to TRBJ1-1; D uncertain. V dropped 9 bases and J dropped 7 bases, with 21 bases sitting between them. Germline V gives CDR1 MNHNY, CDR2 SVGAGI (reference sequence). This CDR3 region has 14 residues. The CDR3 DNA reads TGTGCCAGTACGAAGGGAGGATTTAAATTTGAAGCTTTCTTT. Translating gives CASTKGGFKFEAFF.

The chain combines TRBV18 with TRBJ1-3, with a possible D match to TRBD1 (5 bases). Germline values: CDR1 KGHSH, CDR2 LQKENI. The CDR3 consists of 12 residues. The V end lost 4 bases, the J end lost 11 bases, and 12 bases lay between the germline ends. The DNA for the CDR3 is TGTGCCAGCTCACTGAACACAGGTCCCATATATTTT. As protein: CASSLNTGPIYF.

The V gene is TRBV25-1, the J gene TRBJ1-1; 7 bases match TRBD1. Germline trimming cut 4 bases from V and 1 base from J; bases unmatched to any gene: 12. Germline CDR1 and CDR2: MGHDK and SYGVNS. The length of the CDR3 is 17 residues. CDR3 sequence (DNA): TGTGCCAGCAGTGGGGGTCATAGGGACAGTCAGAACACTGAAGCTTTCTTT. Translating gives CASSGGHRDSQNTEAFF.

The chain couples TRBV2 to TRBJ2-7; D is possibly TRBD1 (6 bases). CDR1 and CDR2 from the germline V gene are SNHLY and FYNNEI. This CDR3 has 14 amino acids. V was clipped by 8 bases and J by 7 bases, with 21 bases between them. In DNA form, the CDR3 reads TGTGCCAGCGGGGATGGACAGCTTACGGGGGAGCAGTACTTC. Translation: CASGDGQLTGEQYF.

This clone was seen only once. Germline and junction disagree at one end, which may indicate a read error. V usage is TRBV6-1 and J usage is TRBJ2-1, with D possibly matching TRBD1 (6 bases). This CDR3 region has 14 residues. The V gene's germline CDR1 is MNHNS and CDR2 SASEGT. CDR3 protein: CASSKATGRDEQFF. The CDR3, as DNA: TGTGCCAGCAGTAAAGCTACAGGGCGAGATGAGCAGTTCTTC.

J is TRBJ2-7 and V is TRBV6-5, with D perhaps TRBD2 (5 bases). From germline, CDR1 is MNHEY and CDR2 SVGAGI. The CDR3 is made up of 15 amino acids. V gave up 0 bases and J gave up 1 base, with 10 bases separating them. CDR3 residues: CASSYSIGLSYEQYF. CDR3 nucleotide sequence: TGTGCCAGCAGTTACTCGATAGGACTTTCCTACGAGCAGTACTTC.

This chain uses TRBV9 with TRBJ2-2; D ambiguous. Trimming removed 4 bases from V and 1 base from J, with 14 bases in between. CDR1 is SGDLS and CDR2 is YYNGEE in the germline V gene. CDR3 length: 16 residues. For the CDR3, the DNA is TGTGCCAGCAGCCCGAGCCCTATCGGGAACACCGGGGAGCTGTTTTTT. Its protein is CASSPSPIGNTGELFF.

This chain joins TRBV15 and TRBJ2-7; the D gene is possibly TRBD2 (5 bases). The length of the CDR3 is 13 residues. Trimming shortened V by 4 bases and J by 6 bases, and 13 bases separated the two germline ends. CDR1 is LNHNV, CDR2 YYDKDF, per germline (reference sequence). The CDR3 sequence: CATSTLSGGEQYF. The CDR3 coding sequence is TGTGCCACCAGCACCCTCAGCGGAGGCGAGCAGTACTTC.

V usage is TRBV27 and J usage is TRBJ2-2; TRBD2 agrees at 15 bases. The CDR3 totals 17 residues. The germline V gene encodes CDR1 MNHEY and CDR2 SMNVEV (reference sequence). J gave up 5 bases and V 6 bases, and 7 bases lay outside the gene matches. CDR3 sequence (DNA): TGTGCCAGCAGAAGGGGACTAGCGGGAGGAAGAACCGGGGAGCTGTTTTTT. It is translated as CASRRGLAGGRTGELFF.

In its sample, this clone was seen a few times. The J gene is TRBJ1-2, the V gene TRBV11-2; D possibly corresponds to TRBD1 (6 bases). Looked up from germline, CDR1 is SGHAT and CDR2 is FQNNGV. V shed 5 bases and J shed 6 bases, with 19 bases lying between them. The CDR3 totals 15 residues. CDR3 residues: CASSPGPTGPHGYTF. The CDR3 region has the DNA TGTGCCAGCAGCCCTGGCCCTACAGGGCCGCATGGCTACACCTTC.

The chain is built from TRBV21-1 and TRBJ2-5; the D call TRBD1 from the table was never checked on the DNA. TRBV21-1 is a listed pseudogene. The CDR3 spans 16 residues. As DNA, the CDR3 is TGTGCCAGCAGCCCCCAGGGTATTATTAATGTGGAGACCCAGTACTTC. Its translation is CASSPQGIINVETQYF.

This chain uses TRBV28 with TRBJ1-4; the match to TRBD1 covers 8 bases. CDR1 is MDHEN and CDR2 is SYDVKM in the germline V gene. CDR3 length: 12 amino acids. V shed 8 bases, J shed 7 bases, and the junction held 3 bases outside the gene matches. The chain's CDR3 is CASGQGGEKLFF. The CDR3 coding sequence is TGTGCCAGCGGACAGGGAGGTGAAAAACTGTTTTTT.